Reported below is one TCR beta chain. Its antigen remains unknown. PCR used 60 Vbeta primers and 13 Jbeta primers. Only in-frame clones appear in the TCRdb table, and some are missing; sequencing was by immunoSEQ multiplex PCR. This table has around 140,000 clones, 75% to 85% appearing once. Trimming cost V 7 bases and J 4 bases; bases outside gene matches: 8. Germline loops: CDR1 MDHEN, CDR2 SYDVKM. CDR3 length equals 14 residues. This entry comes from a study of cytomegalovirus exposure and HLA in healthy donors. Study observations and caveats: A later analysis reported that several of the most significant clusters appeared to be linked to common viral pathogens, among them Epstein-Barr virus.

The chain employs TRBV28 and TRBJ2-7; 9 bases agree with TRBD1. This sequence was found in a middle-aged man in good health and CMV-seronegative. The sample consisted of PBMCs. The CDR3 DNA follows: TGTGCCAGCAACTACAGGGGGCGCACTTACGAGCAGTACTTC. Translating gives CASNYRGRTYEQYF.